Reported below is one TCR beta chain. The repertoire was sequenced with immunoSEQ multiplex PCR; TCRdb's copy has only in-frame clones and lacks some. The sample carries more than 250,000 clones, 70% to 90% recorded once. The data were obtained in a study of blood T cell repertoires in COVID-19. About the research overall: PBMCs, B-cell-depleted T cells, or T cells provided the cDNA or gDNA that made up the material.

Trimming at V came to 3 bases and at J to 4 bases, leaving 6 bases not matched to a gene. Germline CDR1 and CDR2: SGHNT and YYREEE (reference sequence). The CDR3 length is 14 residues. Recruits, aged roughly 18 to 95 years, lived in about two dozen US areas. Researchers sorted participants into cohorts using their self-reported clinical history. Either two negative PCRs, clearance, or symptom resolution qualified Cohort 3 donors as recovered. This chain links TRBV5-4 with TRBJ1-2; TRBD1 agrees at 7 bases. This TCR was recovered from a man aged 30 to 45 who had recovered from COVID-19. Material: PBMCs or T cells enriched from blood (not recorded which). The CDR3 loop reads CASSWDRRSYGYTF. DNA for the CDR3: TGTGCCAGCAGCTGGGACAGACGTAGCTATGGCTACACCTTC. The whole variable domain, filled in from reference TRBV5-4 and TRBJ1-2, reads ETGVTQSPTHLIKTRGQQVTLRCSSQSGHNTVSWYQQALGQGPQFIFQYYREEENGRGNFPPRFSGLQFPNYSSELNVNALELDDSALYLCASSWDRRSYGYTFGSGTRLTVV.